Listed below are T cell receptor beta chains from one sample, sequenced in a study of radiation and T cells in renal cell carcinoma. The data were produced by immunoSEQ multiplex PCR, yet TCRdb's version contains in-frame clones alone and is incomplete. The sample lists about 150,000 clones; roughly 89% were seen once. The starting material was blood, obtained from a patient whose treatment included radiotherapy and nephrectomy. The origin of the receptors is a woman aged 45-60 years with renal cell carcinoma. CDR3s include the opening cysteine and the closing phenylalanine or tryptophan. The D gene is left open where the match is weak. Where a row states a size, it is once, few, many or the class of an expanded clone; other rows omit it.

j_call v_call d_call cdr3_length clone_size cdr3_aa cdr3_nt
TRBJ2-2 TRBV9 TRBD2 15 . CASSPRLAATGELFF TGTGCCAGCAGCCCACGACTAGCCGCCACCGGGGAGCTGTTTTTT
TRBJ1-5 TRBV19 . 16 . CASSTFLQDGNQPQHF TGTGCCAGTAGCACTTTTCTACAGGACGGCAATCAGCCCCAGCATTTT
TRBJ1-2 TRBV7-2 . 14 . CASSRPGQSYGYTF TGTGCCAGCAGCCGTCCGGGACAAAGCTATGGCTACACCTTC
TRBJ2-7 TRBV11-2 TRBD2 16 . CASSQTSGGPAGEQYF TGTGCCAGCAGCCAGACTAGCGGGGGCCCCGCTGGGGAGCAGTACTTC
TRBJ2-3 TRBV5-4 TRBD2 14 . CASSPGLVADTQYF TGTGCCAGCAGCCCAGGACTAGTGGCAGATACGCAGTATTTT
TRBJ2-2 TRBV6-1 . 14 once CASSLDGVTGELFF TGTGCCAGCAGTCTCGATGGGGTCACCGGGGAGCTGTTTTTT
TRBJ2-7 TRBV5-4 TRBD1 13 . CASSFNRGPEQYF TGTGCCAGCAGCTTTAACAGGGGACCCGAGCAGTACTTC
TRBJ2-4 TRBV28 TRBD1 16 . CASRPTGTLAKNIQYF TGTGCCAGCAGGCCGACAGGGACCTTAGCCAAAAACATTCAGTACTTC
TRBJ2-5 TRBV7-2 TRBD1 16 . CASSLGLGTGQETQYF TGTGCCAGCAGCTTAGGATTAGGGACAGGGCAAGAGACCCAGTACTTC
TRBJ2-2 TRBV19 TRBD1 15 . CASSNPGQTTGELFF TGTGCCAGTAGTAACCCGGGACAGACCACCGGGGAGCTGTTTTTT
TRBJ2-7 TRBV29-1 . 14 . CSVGPGLRDYEQYF TGCAGCGTTGGGCCAGGGTTAAGGGACTACGAGCAGTACTTC
TRBJ2-7 TRBV5-1 . 16 . CASSLGSAGLSYEQYF TGCGCCAGCAGCTTGGGGTCGGCCGGGCTTTCCTACGAGCAGTACTTC